This TCR beta chain stems from a study of T-cell memory formation after mild COVID-19. TCRdb independently ran MiXCR on the 5' RACE reads; one entry per CDR3 protein. The sample carries roughly 560,000 distinct CDR3 sequences, about 20% recorded once. Study-wide results and limits: Cross-reactive memory appears to have joined, as suggested by some responding clones showing up in pre-infection memory.

Details on this clonotype: Antigen specificity is unknown.

The sequenced sample consisted of PBMCs or a T cell subset sorted from them (not recorded which). The TCR comes from an adult woman who had mild COVID-19 (a few samples of this study predate the infection). Cell type and time point are not known.

The CDR3 loop reads CASSQDPKTSGDYNEQFF. DNA for the CDR3: TGTGCCAGCAGCCAAGATCCTAAGACTAGCGGAGACTACAATGAGCAGTTCTTC. The chain links TRBV4-2 to TRBJ2-1; 9 nucleotides match TRBD2. V was clipped by 0 bases and J by 3 bases; unmatched bases: 9. The CDR3 length is 18 residues. CDR1 and CDR2 from the germline V gene are LGHNA and YNFKEQ.